Given below is one T cell receptor beta chain in context. The treatment was: oral pan-JAK inhibitor, 5-10 mg twice daily. Trimming at V came to 7 bases and at J to 5 bases, leaving 8 bases not matched to a gene. CDR3 length equals 14 residues. The V gene's germline CDR1 is SNHLY and CDR2 FYNNEI. Extraction of RNA preceded its reverse transcription into cDNA, which served as the sequencing template. Sequencing was performed with immunoSEQ multiplex PCR; in TCRdb, only in-frame clones are kept and a portion is missing. The sample holds about 220,000 clones; around 57% are singletons and the top ten take about 1.4%. This specimen comes from a study of CD8+ T cells in alopecia areata.

The sequence came from a human donor with alopecia areata. This chain links TRBV2 with TRBJ1-2, with 9 nucleotides matching TRBD1. This specimen was CD4+ T cells sorted from blood, taken at week 4, from a patient treated with tofacitinib. CDR3: CASKGTGLRYGYTF. The CDR3 DNA sequence: TGTGCCAGCAAGGGGACAGGGCTGAGGTATGGCTACACCTTC.